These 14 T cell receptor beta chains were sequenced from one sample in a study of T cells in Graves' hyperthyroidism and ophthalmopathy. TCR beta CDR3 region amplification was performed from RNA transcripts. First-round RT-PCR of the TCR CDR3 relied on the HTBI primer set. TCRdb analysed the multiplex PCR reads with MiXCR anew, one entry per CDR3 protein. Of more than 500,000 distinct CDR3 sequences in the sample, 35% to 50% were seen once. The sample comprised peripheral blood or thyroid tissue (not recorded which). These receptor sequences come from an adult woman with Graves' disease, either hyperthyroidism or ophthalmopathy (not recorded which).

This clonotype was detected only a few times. CDR3 coding DNA: TGTGCCAGCAGTTACCGGGGGGCGAGCTACGAGCAGTACTTC. Protein sequence: CASSYRGASYEQYF. The chain recombines TRBV7-9 with TRBJ2-7; weak D call: TRBD2 (7 bases). Trimming removed 6 bases at V and 3 bases at J, with 15 bases between. Germline CDR1 reads SEHNR; CDR2 reads FQNEAQ (reference sequence). This CDR3 is 14 amino acids long. Filled out from reference TRBV7-9 and TRBJ2-7, the complete variable domain reads DTGVSQNPRHKITKRGQNVTFRCDPISEHNRLYWYRQTLGQGPEFLTYFQNEAQLEKSRLLSDRFSAERPKGSFSTLEIQRTEQGDSAMYLCASSYRGASYEQYFGPGTRLTVT.

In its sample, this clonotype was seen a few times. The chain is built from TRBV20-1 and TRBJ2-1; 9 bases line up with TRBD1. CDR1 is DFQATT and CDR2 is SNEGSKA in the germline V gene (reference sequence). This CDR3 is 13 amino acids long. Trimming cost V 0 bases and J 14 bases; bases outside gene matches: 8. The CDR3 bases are TGCAGTGCTAGAGATGCCGGGGACAGGGCCGAGTTCTTC. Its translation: CSARDAGDRAEFF.

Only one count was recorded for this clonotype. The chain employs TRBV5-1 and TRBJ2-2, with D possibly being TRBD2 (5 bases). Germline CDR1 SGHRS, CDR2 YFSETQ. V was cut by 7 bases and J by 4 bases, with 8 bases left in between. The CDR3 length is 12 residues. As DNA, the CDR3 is TGCGCCAGCCCCGGAGGCACCGGGGAGCTGTTTTTT. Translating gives CASPGGTGELFF.

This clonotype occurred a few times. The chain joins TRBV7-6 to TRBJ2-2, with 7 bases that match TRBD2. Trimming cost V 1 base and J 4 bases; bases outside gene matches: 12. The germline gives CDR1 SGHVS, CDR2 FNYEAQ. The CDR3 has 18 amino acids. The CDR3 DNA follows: TGTGCCAGCAGCTTAGAGAGTTATCTAGCGGCCTCCACCGGGGAGCTGTTTTTT. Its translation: CASSLESYLAASTGELFF.

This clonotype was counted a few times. Written as DNA, the CDR3 is TGTGCCAGCACGGACCATAATGAAAAACTGTTTTTT. This codes for CASTDHNEKLFF. The rearrangement uses TRBV2 and TRBJ1-4; D call uncertain. The CDR3 extends over 12 amino acids. CDR1 and CDR2 from the germline V gene are SNHLY and FYNNEI. The ends were cut back, 7 bases at V and 4 bases at J, with 7 bases in the middle.

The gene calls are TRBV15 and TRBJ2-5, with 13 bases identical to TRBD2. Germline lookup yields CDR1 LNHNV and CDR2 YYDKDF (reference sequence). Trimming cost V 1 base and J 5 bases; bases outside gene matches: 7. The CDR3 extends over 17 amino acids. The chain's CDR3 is CATSRGGTSGNGETQYF. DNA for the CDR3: TGTGCCACCAGCAGAGGGGGGACTAGCGGGAATGGGGAGACCCAGTACTTC.

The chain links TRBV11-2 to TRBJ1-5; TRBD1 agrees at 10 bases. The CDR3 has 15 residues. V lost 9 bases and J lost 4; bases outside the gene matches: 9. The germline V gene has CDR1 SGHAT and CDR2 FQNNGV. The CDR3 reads CASGGQGMENQPQHF. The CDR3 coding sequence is TGTGCCAGTGGGGGACAGGGGATGGAAAATCAGCCCCAGCATTTT.

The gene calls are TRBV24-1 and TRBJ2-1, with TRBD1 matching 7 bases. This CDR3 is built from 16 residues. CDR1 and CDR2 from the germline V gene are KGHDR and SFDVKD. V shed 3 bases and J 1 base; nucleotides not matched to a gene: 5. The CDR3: CATSDRGPDSYNEQFF. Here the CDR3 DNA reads TGTGCCACCAGTGATAGGGGGCCCGATTCCTACAATGAGCAGTTCTTC.

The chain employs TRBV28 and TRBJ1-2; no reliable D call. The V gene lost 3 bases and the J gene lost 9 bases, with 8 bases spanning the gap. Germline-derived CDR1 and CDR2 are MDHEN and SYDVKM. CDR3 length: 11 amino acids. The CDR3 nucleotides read TGTGCCAGCAGTTTCAGTATGAGCTACACCTTC. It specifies CASSFSMSYTF.

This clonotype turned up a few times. CDR3 bases: TGTGCCTGGTCCTCCGGACAGGGTGACACCGAGCAGTACTTC. Translated: CAWSSGQGDTEQYF. This sequence joins TRBV30 and TRBJ2-7; TRBD1 agrees at 8 bases. The CDR3 has 14 amino acids. J was trimmed by 6 bases and V by 5 bases; bases with no gene match: 12. Germline assignment: CDR1 GTSNPN and CDR2 SVGIG (reference sequence). Based on the CDR3 plus reference TRBV30 and TRBJ2-7, the full variable domain is SQTIHQWPATLVQPVGSPLSLECTVEGTSNPNLYWYRQAAGRGLQLLFYSVGIGQISSEVPQNLSASRPQDRQFILSSKKLLLSDSGFYLCAWSSGQGDTEQYFGPGTRLTVT.

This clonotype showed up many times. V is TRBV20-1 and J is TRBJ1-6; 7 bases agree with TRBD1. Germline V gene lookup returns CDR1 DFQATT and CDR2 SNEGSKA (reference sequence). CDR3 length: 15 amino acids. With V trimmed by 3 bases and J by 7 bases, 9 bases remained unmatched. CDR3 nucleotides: TGCAGTGCTAGTTGGCTGGGACAGAGAAATTCACCCCTCCACTTT. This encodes CSASWLGQRNSPLHF.

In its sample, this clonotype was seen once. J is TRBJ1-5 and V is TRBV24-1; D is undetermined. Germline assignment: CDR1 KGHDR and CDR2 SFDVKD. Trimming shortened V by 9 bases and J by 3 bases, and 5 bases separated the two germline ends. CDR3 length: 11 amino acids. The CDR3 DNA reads TGTGCCACCGGCCTCAATCAGCCCCAGCATTTT. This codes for CATGLNQPQHF.

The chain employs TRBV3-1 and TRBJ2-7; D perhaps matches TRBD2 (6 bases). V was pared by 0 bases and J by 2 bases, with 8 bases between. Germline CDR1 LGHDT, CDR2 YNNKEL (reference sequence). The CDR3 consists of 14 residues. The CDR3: CASSQDPSAYEQYF. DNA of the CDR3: TGTGCCAGCAGCCAAGATCCTAGCGCCTACGAGCAGTACTTC.

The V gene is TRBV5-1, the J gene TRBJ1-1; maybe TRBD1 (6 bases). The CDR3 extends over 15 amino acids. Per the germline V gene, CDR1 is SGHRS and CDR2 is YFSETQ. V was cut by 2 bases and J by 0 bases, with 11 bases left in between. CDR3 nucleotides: TGCGCCAGCAGCTTTGGGGACAACATGAACACTGAAGCTTTCTTT. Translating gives CASSFGDNMNTEAFF.